Listed below are T cell receptor beta chains from one sample, sequenced in a study of T cells after somatic rescue of genetic block. Measured with immunoSEQ multiplex PCR; TCRdb has only the in-frame clones, and not every one. There are 7,500 to 9,500 clones in the sample; 80% occur only once, and roughly 25% lies in the top ten. Sequenced input: peripheral blood mononuclear cells (PBMCs). The receptor set was obtained from a boy aged 10-17 years. Each CDR3 is given with its conserved first and last residue. The order of the fields is D gene, V gene, J gene, clone size, CDR3 DNA, CDR3 protein. D genes are given only for firm matches. The size field is filled for only some rows; it gives once, few, many or a size class.

-,TRBV7-6,TRBJ1-6,-,TGTGCCAGCAGCTTAGAACTAGGGACTAATTCACCCCTCCACTTT,CASSLELGTNSPLHF
-,TRBV25-1,TRBJ2-1,once,TGTGCCAGCAGTGTCGGGCCACCCGGCAATGAGCAGTTCTTC,CASSVGPPGNEQFF
TRBD1,TRBV27,TRBJ2-5,-,TGTGCCAGCAGTTTTGGGACAGGGGATGAGACCCAGTACTTC,CASSFGTGDETQYF
-,TRBV27,TRBJ2-3,-,TGTGCCAGCAGTTTATTGGGGTGGCGGGGCACAGATACGCAGTATTTT,CASSLLGWRGTDTQYF
TRBD1,TRBV7-6,TRBJ2-2,-,TGTGCCAGCAGCCGCCCGATTGACAGGGTAGTAACCGGGGAGCTGTTTTTT,CASSRPIDRVVTGELFF
-,TRBV28,TRBJ1-1,-,TGTGCCAGCGATAGGGGGGGGAACACTGAAGCTTTCTTT,CASDRGGNTEAFF
TRBD1,TRBV11-1,TRBJ1-5,-,TGTGCCAGCAGCGAACAGGGGGCGCGTCAGCCCCAGCATTTT,CASSEQGARQPQHF
-,TRBV13,TRBJ1-2,-,TGTGCCAGCAGCCTGGGGAACCACTATGGCTACACCTTC,CASSLGNHYGYTF
TRBD2,TRBV9,TRBJ2-3,-,TGTGCCAGCAGCGAATTGGCGGGGACTAGCAATGCAGATACGCAGTATTTT,CASSELAGTSNADTQYF
-,TRBV27,TRBJ2-7,-,TGTGCCAGCAGTCCCGGGACTTCCGAGCAGTACTTC,CASSPGTSEQYF
TRBD1,TRBV5-1,TRBJ1-4,-,TGCGCCAGCAGCTCGGACAGGGGGAATGAAAAACTGTTTTTT,CASSSDRGNEKLFF
TRBD2,TRBV10-3,TRBJ2-1,-,TGTGCCATCAGTGAGCTGGGGGGGAAGGAGTACAATGAGCAGTTCTTC,CAISELGGKEYNEQFF
-,TRBV7-3,TRBJ1-2,-,TGTGCCAGCTCCAGGGACCCCTCGGGCGGCTACACCTTC,CASSRDPSGGYTF
-,TRBV29-1,TRBJ1-4,-,TGCAGCGTTGAGGCGGGTGAAAAACTGTTTTTT,CSVEAGEKLFF
TRBD2,TRBV4-2,TRBJ2-7,-,TGTGCCAGCAGCTACGGTCCGACTAGCCGAGAGCAGTACTTC,CASSYGPTSREQYF
-,TRBV4-1,TRBJ2-3,-,TGCGCCAGCAGCCAAGGCCCTAGGGGGTACGCAGATACGCAGTATTTT,CASSQGPRGYADTQYF
-,TRBV6-5,TRBJ2-5,-,TGTGCCAGCAGTTACGGGGAGACCCAGTACTTC,CASSYGETQYF
-,TRBV4-1,TRBJ2-2,-,TGCGCCAGCAGCCAAGTACAACAGGGCACCGGGGAGCTGTTTTTT,CASSQVQQGTGELFF